These T cell receptor beta chains were read from a single sample in a study of CD8 T cells in Susac syndrome. One entry per CDR3 protein results from TCRdb running MiXCR on the immunoSEQ multiplex PCR reads. The profile covers about 120,000 distinct CDR3 sequences, with about 93% appearing a single time and more than 0.095% taken by the ten largest. The sample comprised CD4+ T cells from PBMCs. The receptors originated from a human donor in good health. CDR3s include the opening cysteine and the closing phenylalanine or tryptophan. The order of the fields is J gene, D gene, V gene, clone size, CDR3 length, CDR3 DNA, CDR3 protein. A D gene is named only where the DNA matches it firmly. Some rows mark clone size as missing; the rest say once, few, many or name a class of expanded clone.

J: TRBJ2-5; D: .; V: TRBV4-3; size: .; length: 13; DNA: TGCGCCAGCAGCCAAGATTATATGGGGACCCAGTACTTC; CDR3: CASSQDYMGTQYF
J: TRBJ2-7; D: TRBD2; V: TRBV10-3; size: .; length: 20; DNA: TGTGCCATCAGTGAGGGATCTCGGACTAGCGGGAGGCCTAGCTCCTACGAGCAGTACTTC; CDR3: CAISEGSRTSGRPSSYEQYF
J: TRBJ2-7; D: TRBD1; V: TRBV18; size: .; length: 16; DNA: TGTGCCAGCTCACCGACCCCGGGACAGGGGATCTACGAGCAGTACTTC; CDR3: CASSPTPGQGIYEQYF
J: TRBJ2-1; D: TRBD1; V: TRBV15; size: .; length: 16; DNA: TGTGCCACCAGCAGACCGCGACAGGGGGCCTACAATGAGCAGTTCTTC; CDR3: CATSRPRQGAYNEQFF
J: TRBJ2-7; D: .; V: TRBV18; size: once; length: 14; DNA: TGTGCCAGCTCACCATGGGGGCAGGTTGACGAGCAGTACTTC; CDR3: CASSPWGQVDEQYF
J: TRBJ2-7; D: TRBD2; V: TRBV6-1; size: .; length: 18; DNA: TGTGCCAGCAGTGACGGACTAGCGGGAGGGAGTGCCTCCTACGAGCAGTACTTC; CDR3: CASSDGLAGGSASYEQYF
J: TRBJ2-1; D: TRBD2; V: TRBV20-1; size: .; length: 10; DNA: TGCAGTGCTTCTAGCGGTGAGCAGTTCTTC; CDR3: CSASSGEQFF
J: TRBJ2-1; D: TRBD2; V: TRBV5-1; size: .; length: 16; DNA: TGCGCCAGCAGCTTGGAGTCTAGCGGGAGCTACAATGAGCAGTTCTTC; CDR3: CASSLESSGSYNEQFF
J: TRBJ2-2; D: TRBD2; V: TRBV7-8; size: .; length: 16; DNA: TGTGCCAGCAGCTCCCGGGACTACTCCGGAACCGGGGAGCTGTTTTTT; CDR3: CASSSRDYSGTGELFF
J: TRBJ2-1; D: TRBD1; V: TRBV20-1; size: .; length: 16; DNA: TGCAGTGCTAGACACATCCGGGACAGGGGGTGGAATGAGCAGTTCTTC; CDR3: CSARHIRDRGWNEQFF
J: TRBJ2-1; D: TRBD2; V: TRBV5-1; size: .; length: 14; DNA: TGCGCCAGCAGCTTCAGCGGGAGATTTAATGAGCAGTTCTTC; CDR3: CASSFSGRFNEQFF
J: TRBJ1-2; D: TRBD1; V: TRBV18; size: .; length: 16; DNA: TGTGCCAGCTCACAATACCGACAGGGATCTAACTATGGCTACACCTTC; CDR3: CASSQYRQGSNYGYTF
J: TRBJ2-3; D: .; V: TRBV5-1; size: .; length: 15; DNA: TGCGCCAGCAGCCCTCTAGGGGAAGGCACAGATACGCAGTATTTT; CDR3: CASSPLGEGTDTQYF
J: TRBJ2-5; D: .; V: TRBV6-1; size: .; length: 10; DNA: TGTGCCAGCAAGGAGGAGACCCAGTACTTC; CDR3: CASKEETQYF
J: TRBJ2-5; D: .; V: TRBV7-8; size: once; length: 14; DNA: TGTGCCAGCAGCTTTAAGGGGGGCTGGGAGACCCAGTACTTC; CDR3: CASSFKGGWETQYF
J: TRBJ2-1; D: TRBD2; V: TRBV19; size: .; length: 16; DNA: TGTGCCAGTAGTATAGTCACTAGCGGGCACGACAATGAGCAGTTCTTC; CDR3: CASSIVTSGHDNEQFF
J: TRBJ2-4; D: .; V: TRBV5-1; size: .; length: 15; DNA: TGCGCCAGCAGCTTGGTTGCGGACAGCCAAAACATTCAGTACTTC; CDR3: CASSLVADSQNIQYF
J: TRBJ2-3; D: .; V: TRBV12-3/TRBV12-4; size: once; length: 13; DNA: TGTGCCAGCAGTTTAGCAGCTGCAGATACGCAGTATTTT; CDR3: CASSLAAADTQYF
J: TRBJ2-4; D: TRBD1; V: TRBV13; size: once; length: 14; DNA: TGTGCCAGCAGCGTAACGGGACAGCCCCTCATTCAGTACTTC; CDR3: CASSVTGQPLIQYF
J: TRBJ2-7; D: .; V: TRBV7-9; size: once; length: 11; DNA: TGTGCCAGCAGCTCGGACTTGGGTGGTAACTTC; CDR3: CASSSDLGGNF
J: TRBJ1-3; D: .; V: TRBV12-3/TRBV12-4; size: .; length: 12; DNA: TGTGCCAGCAGTGAGACTGGAAACACCATATATTTT; CDR3: CASSETGNTIYF
J: TRBJ2-1; D: .; V: TRBV19; size: once; length: 15; DNA: TGTGCCAGTAGACCCCCCCGACTGGCACACAATGAGCAGTTCTTC; CDR3: CASRPPRLAHNEQFF
J: TRBJ1-4; D: TRBD1; V: TRBV12-3/TRBV12-4; size: .; length: 15; DNA: TGTGCCAGCAGTTCTCCGGGACAGGGGGACGAAAAACTGTTTTTT; CDR3: CASSSPGQGDEKLFF
J: TRBJ2-2; D: .; V: TRBV7-9; size: .; length: 15; DNA: TGTGCCAGCACCGAGGACGGGCGGAACACCGGGGAGCTGTTTTTT; CDR3: CASTEDGRNTGELFF
J: TRBJ2-7; D: TRBD2; V: TRBV28; size: .; length: 16; DNA: TGTGCCAGCAGTTTGCCCCGGCGGGGGAACTCCTACGAGCAGTACTTC; CDR3: CASSLPRRGNSYEQYF
J: TRBJ2-3; D: TRBD2; V: TRBV9; size: .; length: 17; DNA: TGTGCCAGCAGCGCCGAGAACGGGAGGGGAGAAGCAGATACGCAGTATTTT; CDR3: CASSAENGRGEADTQYF
J: TRBJ2-3; D: .; V: TRBV12-3/TRBV12-4; size: .; length: 11; DNA: TGTGCCAGCAGTTTACGGGATACGCAGTATTTT; CDR3: CASSLRDTQYF
J: TRBJ2-2; D: TRBD1; V: TRBV5-1; size: .; length: 17; DNA: TGCGCCAGCAGCTTTAGGATTGGGACAGGGATTACCGGGGAGCTGTTTTTT; CDR3: CASSFRIGTGITGELFF
J: TRBJ2-7; D: .; V: TRBV5-1; size: .; length: 16; DNA: TGCGCCAGCAGCGGCCCGGGACGGACCGCCAAGCACGAGCAGTACTTC; CDR3: CASSGPGRTAKHEQYF
J: TRBJ2-7; D: TRBD2; V: TRBV6-6; size: .; length: 15; DNA: TGTGCCAGCATCAACGGGGCGGGAGCTCCCTACGAGCAGTACTTC; CDR3: CASINGAGAPYEQYF
J: TRBJ2-7; D: .; V: TRBV10-3; size: .; length: 14; DNA: TGTGCCATCAGTGAGTCCCAGGGGATGCACGAGCAGTACTTC; CDR3: CAISESQGMHEQYF
J: TRBJ2-1; D: TRBD2; V: TRBV24-1; size: .; length: 14; DNA: TGTGCCACCAGTTGGGCTAGCGGGAAGGATGAGCAGTTCTTC; CDR3: CATSWASGKDEQFF
J: TRBJ2-6; D: TRBD2; V: TRBV3-1; size: .; length: 19; DNA: TGTGCCAGCAGCCAGTCCGCACTAGCGCCTGGGTCTGGGGCCAACGTCCTGACTTTC; CDR3: CASSQSALAPGSGANVLTF
J: TRBJ1-4; D: .; V: TRBV30; size: .; length: 13; DNA: TGTGCCTGGAGTCCCGGACAGATTCAAAAACTGTTTTTT; CDR3: CAWSPGQIQKLFF
J: TRBJ2-3; D: TRBD1; V: TRBV6-6; size: .; length: 14; DNA: TGTGCCAGCAAGGACAGGGGTAGGCCAGATACGCAGTATTTT; CDR3: CASKDRGRPDTQYF
J: TRBJ2-5; D: .; V: TRBV12-3/TRBV12-4; size: .; length: 15; DNA: TGTGCCAGCAGTCCCTCGGACAGCTACCAAGAGACCCAGTACTTC; CDR3: CASSPSDSYQETQYF
J: TRBJ2-1; D: TRBD2; V: TRBV5-6; size: .; length: 15; DNA: TGTGCCAGCAGCTTCGGACTAGCGGGCTACAATGAGCAGTTCTTC; CDR3: CASSFGLAGYNEQFF